This TCR beta chain was documented in a study of CD8 T cells in Susac syndrome. Sequencing of TCR beta was undertaken in CD8+ and CD4+ T cells derived from blood. Negative magnetic isolation gave CD8+ and CD4+ cells; FACS enriched CD8+ TEMRA. Reverse transcription used roughly 0.45 to 1 ug RNA and random hexamers. With immunoSEQ multiplex PCR, TCR beta CDR3 was amplified across 54 Vbeta and 13 Jbeta. Each CDR3 protein is one row after TCRdb ran MiXCR on the immunoSEQ multiplex PCR reads. The sample yields about 300,000 distinct CDR3 sequences, 89% seen once. V gave up 6 bases and J gave up 5 bases, with 16 bases separating them. The germline V gene encodes CDR1 MNHEY and CDR2 SMNVEV (reference sequence). The CDR3 sequence is 14 residues long.

This receptor was obtained from a human donor with multiple sclerosis. The source material was CD8+ T cells from PBMCs. The chain recombines TRBV27 with TRBJ2-5; D not certain. CDR3: CASSSIIGPETQYF. CDR3 DNA sequence: TGTGCCAGCAGCAGCATTATTGGCCCCGAGACCCAGTACTTC.